These 29 T cell receptor beta chains share one sample of origin, sequenced in a study of T cell changes during pregnancy in multiple sclerosis. Assay: immunoSEQ multiplex PCR; the TCRdb copy retains only in-frame clones and omits some. The sample consists of about 99,000 clones, roughly 92% of them appearing once. The sample here was peripheral blood, taken after pregnancy. The receptors derive from a female donor with multiple sclerosis, enrolled in a pregnancy study.

The rearrangement uses TRBV5-1 and TRBJ1-5, with 7 bases lining up with TRBD1. Per the germline V gene, CDR1 is SGHRS and CDR2 is YFSETQ. The CDR3 consists of 17 residues. V lost 0 bases, J lost 0 bases, and 6 bases stayed unmatched. The CDR3 protein is CASSLGAGGSSNQPQHF. CDR3 DNA: TGCGCCAGCAGCTTGGGTGCAGGGGGTAGTAGCAATCAGCCCCAGCATTTT.

The chain uses TRBV9 and TRBJ2-3, with 8 positions matching TRBD1. This CDR3 is built from 14 residues. Germline V gene lookup returns CDR1 SGDLS and CDR2 YYNGEE. The ends lost 0 bases at V and 5 bases at J; junction bases unmatched: 2. CDR3 in DNA: TGTGCCAGCAGCGTAGCTGGACAGGGAGATACGCAGTATTTT. It translates to CASSVAGQGDTQYF.

This rearrangement joins TRBV5-1 to TRBJ1-1; D call uncertain. Germline assignment: CDR1 SGHRS and CDR2 YFSETQ. This CDR3 contains 16 residues. V lost 4 bases and J 1 base, leaving 17 bases between the germline ends. The CDR3 DNA reads as TGCGCCAGCAGCCCCCCCGGGAGGGCAGCGAACACTGAAGCTTTCTTT. Its translation is CASSPPGRAANTEAFF.

This chain joins TRBV2 and TRBJ2-3; maybe TRBD1 (6 bases). The germline V and J ends were trimmed by 5 bases and 2 bases, with 11 bases remaining between them. This CDR3 region has 14 residues. Germline V gene lookup returns CDR1 SNHLY and CDR2 FYNNEI. CDR3 sequence reads: CASSRDTPTDTQYF. The CDR3 DNA reads TGTGCCAGCAGTCGGGACACTCCCACAGATACGCAGTATTTT.

The rearrangement joins TRBV7-2 to TRBJ2-3; 9 bases align to TRBD1. V dropped 6 bases and J dropped 0; count of bases not matched to a gene: 4. CDR1 is SGHTA and CDR2 is FQGNSA in the germline V gene. The CDR3 covers 15 residues. The CDR3 bases are TGTGCCAGCAGGACCGGGACAGGGAGCACAGATACGCAGTATTTT. Residues: CASRTGTGSTDTQYF.

The chain couples TRBV7-6 to TRBJ2-7, with D tentatively TRBD1 (5 bases). Germline loops: CDR1 SGHVS, CDR2 FNYEAQ. V shed 1 base and J shed 7 bases, with 14 bases lying between them. The CDR3 loop spans 14 amino acids. DNA of the CDR3: TGTGCCAGCAGCTTAGGGCCGGTGGGGCGTGAGCAGTACTTC. This codes for CASSLGPVGREQYF.

This rearrangement joins TRBV5-1 to TRBJ2-5; D is perhaps TRBD1 (6 bases). Looked up from germline, CDR1 is SGHRS and CDR2 is YFSETQ. CDR3 length equals 14 residues. V was shortened by 2 bases and J by 1 base, with 9 bases between the two germline ends. The CDR3 reads CASSFTGTQETQYF. The CDR3 bases are TGCGCCAGCAGCTTCACAGGGACCCAAGAGACCCAGTACTTC.

The chain joins TRBV7-2 to TRBJ1-6; TRBD1 might be the D (5 bases). Trimming removed 4 bases at V and 13 bases at J, with 11 bases between. This CDR3 has 12 amino acids. CDR1 and CDR2 (germline): SGHTA, FQGNSA. The CDR3 DNA is TGTGCCAGCAGCTCCCTCCCAGGGCCCCTCCACTTT. This gives the protein CASSSLPGPLHF.

The chain combines TRBV4-3 with TRBJ1-2; 8 bases agree with TRBD1. This CDR3 comprises 16 residues. CDR1 is LGHNA and CDR2 is YSLEER in the germline V gene. Germline trimming cut 1 base from V and 2 bases from J; bases unmatched to any gene: 6. The DNA for the CDR3 is TGCGCCAGCAGCCAAGGGCAGGGGGCGCAGAACTATGGCTACACCTTC. Residues: CASSQGQGAQNYGYTF.

The chain couples TRBV5-5 to TRBJ2-3; maybe TRBD2 (7 bases). The ends were cut back, 1 base at V and 2 bases at J, with 17 bases in the middle. This CDR3 has 17 amino acids. CDR1 and CDR2 from the germline V gene are SGHKS and YYEKEE (reference sequence). The CDR3 region has the DNA TGTGCCAGCAGCTTGAGGGGGGGCCACTCCACCACAGATACGCAGTATTTT. Protein: CASSLRGGHSTTDTQYF.

The V and J genes are TRBV19 and TRBJ2-2; a weak D match, TRBD1 (6 bases). The CDR3 spans 15 residues. Trimming cost V 7 bases and J 2 bases, with 14 bases left between them. CDR1 is LNHDA, CDR2 SQIVND, per germline (reference sequence). CDR3 region: CASKTQGLNTGELFF. As DNA, the CDR3 is TGTGCCAGTAAGACGCAGGGGCTAAACACCGGGGAGCTGTTTTTT.

The genes are TRBV11-3 and TRBJ2-5; D is possibly TRBD2 (6 bases). The V gene's germline CDR1 is SGHNT and CDR2 YENEEA. Trimming cost V 2 bases and J 7 bases, with 11 bases left between them. The CDR3 is made up of 13 amino acids. Here the CDR3 reads CASSLLADGTQYF. CDR3 nucleotide sequence: TGTGCCAGCAGCTTATTAGCGGATGGGACCCAGTACTTC.

CDR3 nucleotide sequence: TGTGCCAGCAGAGACCCTAGCCGGAGCTCCTACGAGCAGTACTTC. Amino acid sequence: CASRDPSRSSYEQYF. V gene TRBV2 combines with J gene TRBJ2-7; tentatively, D is TRBD2 (5 bases). V was pared by 6 bases and J by 0 bases, with 15 bases between. Per the germline V gene, CDR1 is SNHLY and CDR2 is FYNNEI. CDR3 length: 15 residues.

This chain uses TRBV29-1 with TRBJ2-3; 8 positions agree with TRBD2. Looked up from germline, CDR1 is SQVTM and CDR2 is ANQGSEA. The CDR3 is 14 residues long. The V gene end was trimmed by 7 bases and the J gene end by 3 bases; junction bases not matched to a gene: 9. The CDR3 spells CSAPAGAGTDTQYF. CDR3 DNA sequence: TGCAGCGCTCCAGCGGGAGCTGGTACAGATACGCAGTATTTT.

In this sample, this clone turned up once. The chain employs TRBV7-9 and TRBJ2-2; no reliable D call. CDR1 SEHNR and CDR2 FQNEAQ come from the germline V gene (reference sequence). This CDR3 is built from 16 residues. V was cut by 5 bases and J by 0 bases, with 13 bases left in between. The CDR3 coding sequence is TGTGCCAGCAGCATAGACACCCCATCGAACACCGGGGAGCTGTTTTTT. Translation gives CASSIDTPSNTGELFF.

The chain recombines TRBV5-1 with TRBJ1-2; no firm D call. V was pared by 4 bases and J by 5 bases, with 9 bases between. This CDR3 spans 12 amino acids. Germline V gives CDR1 SGHRS, CDR2 YFSETQ. The CDR3 spells CASSNGRYGYTF. As DNA, the CDR3 is TGCGCCAGCAGCAACGGGAGGTATGGCTACACCTTC.

The J gene is TRBJ2-1, the V gene TRBV4-1; a weak D match, TRBD1 (6 bases). V lost 5 bases and J 4 bases, leaving 9 bases between the germline ends. Germline V gene data show CDR1 as MGHRA and CDR2 as YSYEKL. The CDR3 totals 13 residues. CDR3 DNA sequence: TGCGCCAGCAGCAAGGGACAATACAATGAGCAGTTCTTC. It specifies CASSKGQYNEQFF.

J is TRBJ1-5 and V is TRBV4-1; 7 nucleotides align to TRBD1. This CDR3 region has 15 residues. Germline CDR1 and CDR2: MGHRA and YSYEKL. The J segment lost 4 bases and the V segment lost 6 bases, leaving 9 bases of the junction unmatched. The CDR3 bases are TGCGCCAGCAGATTCGTGGACAGGCGTAATCAGCCCCAGCATTTT. Translating gives CASRFVDRRNQPQHF.

The rearrangement links TRBV2 to TRBJ2-3; perhaps TRBD1 as D (5 bases). Trimming cost V 5 bases and J 0 bases, with 9 bases left between them. CDR1 is SNHLY, CDR2 FYNNEI, per germline. The length of the CDR3 is 14 residues. The CDR3 DNA reads as TGTGCCAGCAGTCCGACAGCTAGCACAGATACGCAGTATTTT. It encodes CASSPTASTDTQYF.

The rearrangement joins TRBV19 to TRBJ1-5; 8 bases match TRBD1. Trimming cost V 4 bases and J 7 bases; bases outside gene matches: 12. Germline CDR1 is LNHDA and CDR2 is SQIVND (reference sequence). The CDR3 sequence is 16 residues long. CDR3 DNA: TGTGCCAGTAGTACGGGGGACAGGCTCTGGGGGCAGCCCCAGCATTTT. This encodes CASSTGDRLWGQPQHF.

The chain joins TRBV15 to TRBJ2-7; D gene ambiguous. V shed 5 bases and J shed 5 bases, with 19 bases lying between them. Germline values: CDR1 LNHNV, CDR2 YYDKDF (reference sequence). The CDR3 has 15 amino acids. The CDR3 is CATSPRSSMRDEQYF. CDR3 coding DNA: TGTGCCACCAGCCCAAGATCTTCCATGAGAGACGAGCAGTACTTC.

The gene calls are TRBV6-1 and TRBJ1-1; tentative D call: TRBD1 (5 bases). The germline CDR1 and CDR2 sequences are MNHNS and SASEGT. The CDR3 contains 15 residues. V was cut by 0 bases and J by 3 bases, with 11 bases left in between. The CDR3 is CASSEAQGGDTEAFF. The CDR3 DNA follows: TGTGCCAGCAGTGAAGCGCAGGGTGGGGACACTGAAGCTTTCTTT.

This clone was picked up a small number of times. The chain uses TRBV2 and TRBJ1-2; D not resolved. The CDR3 has 11 residues. Germline values: CDR1 SNHLY, CDR2 FYNNEI. V lost 10 bases and J 11 bases, leaving 17 bases between the germline ends. CDR3 DNA: TGTGCCACCCGGACGGGGATCGGGTACACCTTC. The encoded protein is CATRTGIGYTF.

V and J are TRBV5-1 and TRBJ1-2, with TRBD1 matching over 9 bases. Germline V lookup: CDR1 SGHRS, CDR2 YFSETQ. Trimming at V came to 4 bases and at J to 4 bases, leaving 5 bases not matched to a gene. This CDR3 has 14 amino acids. The CDR3 coding sequence is TGCGCCAGCAGCGGGGGACAGGGAAGCTATGGCTACACCTTC. Protein sequence: CASSGGQGSYGYTF.

This clone turned up a few times. This chain connects TRBV9 to TRBJ1-1; D is unclear. Germline CDR1 is SGDLS and CDR2 is YYNGEE. This CDR3 contains 13 residues. Trimming removed 3 bases from V and 8 bases from J, with 14 bases in between. The CDR3 coding sequence is TGTGCCAGCAGCGGGGTGGTCCGGGGAGAAGCTTTCTTT. Translating gives CASSGVVRGEAFF.

The chain is built from TRBV6-5 and TRBJ2-7, with 8 bases lining up with TRBD1. The length of the CDR3 is 13 residues. The V gene's germline CDR1 is MNHEY and CDR2 SVGAGI. Trimming cost V 6 bases and J 6 bases; bases outside gene matches: 7. This CDR3 reads CASRLDRAGEQYF. DNA for the CDR3: TGTGCCAGCAGACTGGACAGGGCGGGCGAGCAGTACTTC.

The gene calls are TRBV5-1 and TRBJ2-1, with 14 bases matching TRBD2. V lost 4 bases and J lost 5; bases outside the gene matches: 11. Germline loops: CDR1 SGHRS, CDR2 YFSETQ. This CDR3 comprises 18 residues. CDR3 sequence: CASSRGLAGGPLNNEQFF. The CDR3 nucleotides read TGCGCCAGCAGCCGTGGACTAGCGGGAGGACCACTTAACAATGAGCAGTTCTTC.

This chain connects TRBV4-3 to TRBJ2-3; 9 bases agree with TRBD2. The CDR3 consists of 15 residues. J lost 3 bases, V lost 4 bases, and 5 bases had no gene match. Germline CDR1 is LGHNA and CDR2 is YSLEER. The CDR3 nucleotides read TGCGCCAGCAGCCCTAGCGGGGAAGCGACAGATACGCAGTATTTT. Translated, it gives CASSPSGEATDTQYF.

The chain employs TRBV7-3 and TRBJ2-2, with 9 bases identical to TRBD2. V lost 6 bases to trimming and J lost 1 base; unmatched junction nucleotides: 6. The CDR3 spans 16 residues. CDR1 is SGHTA and CDR2 is FQGTGA in the germline V gene. This chain's CDR3 is CASRSSGTLNTGELFF. CDR3 DNA sequence: TGTGCCAGCAGATCTAGCGGGACATTGAACACCGGGGAGCTGTTTTTT. Drawing the rest from reference TRBV7-3 and TRBJ2-2, the complete variable domain is GAGVSQTPSNKVTEKGKYVELRCDPISGHTALYWYRQSLGQGPEFLIYFQGTGAADDSGLPNDRFFAVRPEGSVSTLKIQRTERGDSAVYLCASRSSGTLNTGELFFGEGSRLTVL.